A single sample is the source of the 15 T cell receptor beta chains below, sequenced in a study of T cells in Graves' hyperthyroidism and ophthalmopathy. Researchers took RNA transcripts and amplified the TCR beta CDR3 regions from them. When the TCR CDR3 underwent first-round RT-PCR, the HTBI primer set was used. TCRdb itself ran the multiplex PCR reads through MiXCR, one entry per CDR3 protein. The data show more than 500,000 distinct CDR3 sequences, 15% to 20% seen once. Sample: blood. The receptors derive from a woman aged 25 to 39 with Graves' hyperthyroidism.

This clonotype has a handful of counts. This sequence joins TRBV27 and TRBJ1-1; D gene unclear. Germline CDR1 reads MNHEY; CDR2 reads SMNVEV (reference sequence). V lost 6 bases to trimming and J lost 12 bases, with 26 bases between them. This CDR3 has 15 residues. CDR3 residues: CASSSDSGSHYGTFF. CDR3 in DNA: TGTGCCAGCAGCTCTGACTCCGGGTCCCATTATGGAACTTTCTTT.

The sample holds one count of this clonotype. The chain carries TRBV7-3 and TRBJ2-5, with D possibly TRBD2 on 7 matching bases. V was clipped by 5 bases and J by 5 bases, with 21 bases between them. There are 16 residues in the CDR3. Germline V gives CDR1 SGHTA, CDR2 FQGTGA. The DNA for the CDR3 is TGTGCCAGCAGCCGTCAGGGGAGGGTGGTGCACGAGACCCAGTACTTC. Residues: CASSRQGRVVHETQYF.

This clonotype has only a few counts. The chain recombines TRBV20-1 with TRBJ1-2; D remains unclear. V was pared by 2 bases and J by 3 bases, with 13 bases between. CDR3 size: 14 residues. Per the germline V gene, CDR1 is DFQATT and CDR2 is SNEGSKA (reference sequence). The CDR3 spells CSARWAAFDYGYTF. The CDR3 DNA follows: TGCAGTGCTAGATGGGCCGCTTTCGACTATGGCTACACCTTC.

In DNA, the CDR3 is TGTGCCAGTGGGGAAATCTACGAGCAGTACTTC. Translation: CASGEIYEQYF. The rearrangement links TRBV19 to TRBJ2-7; D remains ambiguous. The CDR3 covers 11 residues. Trimming took 8 bases from V and 3 from J, leaving 8 bases between them. Germline V gives CDR1 LNHDA, CDR2 SQIVND (reference sequence).

This clonotype was seen only once. J is TRBJ2-1 and V is TRBV29-1; 11 bases align to TRBD2. Germline V lookup: CDR1 SQVTM, CDR2 ANQGSEA. V was clipped by 3 bases and J by 5 bases; unmatched bases: 3. CDR3 length: 14 amino acids. CDR3 region: CSVEGSGRDNEQFF. The CDR3 bases are TGCAGCGTTGAGGGTAGCGGGAGGGACAATGAGCAGTTCTTC.

On this clonotype itself: A single base separates this from a much larger clone, so it may be a read error. DNA of the CDR3: TGCAGTGCTAGTGGGGCTAGCGGGAGTATGGAGACCCAGTACTTC. Encoded protein: CSASGASGSMETQYF. The chain recombines TRBV20-1 with TRBJ2-5, with 10 bases that match TRBD2. Germline CDR1 reads DFQATT; CDR2 reads SNEGSKA (reference sequence). The length of the CDR3 is 15 residues. The ends lost 3 bases at V and 5 bases at J; junction bases unmatched: 9.

This rearrangement joins TRBV28 to TRBJ2-7, with TRBD1 matching over 10 bases. The CDR3 is 16 amino acids. CDR1 MDHEN and CDR2 SYDVKM come from the germline V gene. The junction had 8 bases not matched to a gene; V was cut back by 4 bases and J by 2 bases. CDR3 nucleotides: TGTGCCAGCAGTTATACTCCGGGACAGGGGCCCTACGAGCAGTACTTC. This codes for CASSYTPGQGPYEQYF.

This clonotype has at least ten counts. The rearrangement uses TRBV12-3 or TRBV12-4 and TRBJ2-3, with TRBD2 identical over 11 bases. Trimming cost V 2 bases and J 6 bases; bases outside gene matches: 10. This CDR3 spans 17 amino acids. This CDR3 is CASSLRPTSGSKDTQYF. The CDR3 DNA sequence: TGTGCCAGCAGTTTACGTCCTACTAGCGGGAGTAAGGATACGCAGTATTTT.

The chain employs TRBV11-2 and TRBJ2-2; the D is unclear. From germline, CDR1 is SGHAT and CDR2 FQNNGV. V shed 0 bases and J shed 7 bases, with 9 bases lying between them. CDR3 length: 14 amino acids. CDR3 in DNA: TGTGCCAGCAGCTTAGAGAGGAGCTACGGGGAGCTGTTTTTT. This codes for CASSLERSYGELFF.

Ten or more counts support this clonotype. This chain links TRBV5-1 with TRBJ2-5, with no clear D. The CDR3 has 15 amino acids. Per germline, CDR1 SGHRS and CDR2 YFSETQ. Trimming stripped 0 bases from V and 4 bases from J, with 13 bases between. In DNA form, the CDR3 reads TGCGCCAGCAGCTTGGTAGCCGGGCCACGAGAGACCCAGTACTTC. Protein: CASSLVAGPRETQYF.

Only a few counts were recorded for this clonotype. The V call is TRBV13, the J call TRBJ1-6, with 9 bases aligning to TRBD1. This CDR3 comprises 14 residues. V gave up 5 bases and J gave up 7 bases; unmatched junction bases: 3. Germline CDR1 reads PRHDT; CDR2 reads FYEKMQ (reference sequence). The CDR3 DNA is TGTGCCAGCAGCCACAGGGGGCGAAATTCACCCCTCCACTTT. It specifies CASSHRGRNSPLHF.

Ten or more counts support this clonotype. The genes are TRBV28 and TRBJ1-1; D is unresolved. The V and J ends lost 1 base and 7 bases respectively, with 4 bases between them. Germline CDR1 reads MDHEN; CDR2 reads SYDVKM. The CDR3 length is 11 residues. CDR3 residues: CASSLSGEAFF. DNA of the CDR3: TGTGCCAGCAGTTTATCGGGTGAAGCTTTCTTT.

The rearrangement uses TRBV20-1 and TRBJ2-5, with a possible D match to TRBD2 (5 bases). Germline V gives CDR1 DFQATT, CDR2 SNEGSKA (reference sequence). The V gene lost 3 bases and the J gene lost 2 bases, with 13 bases spanning the gap. The CDR3 length is 14 residues. The CDR3, as DNA: TGCAGTGCTAGTTTCCCCGGGGTTCAAGAGACCCAGTACTTC. It is translated as CSASFPGVQETQYF.

The chain carries TRBV5-6 and TRBJ1-4; 9 bases agree with TRBD1. Trimming cost V 7 bases and J 7 bases; bases outside gene matches: 8. The germline V gene encodes CDR1 SGHDT and CDR2 YYEEEE. The CDR3 is 14 amino acids. The CDR3 DNA is TGTGCCAGCGGCCACGGGACAGGGTTTGAAAAACTGTTTTTT. It is translated as CASGHGTGFEKLFF.

This clonotype has ten or more counts. This chain connects TRBV20-1 to TRBJ1-2; D perhaps matches TRBD1 (6 bases). CDR3 length: 14 amino acids. The germline V and J ends were trimmed by 0 bases and 8 bases, with 16 bases remaining between them. The germline V gene encodes CDR1 DFQATT and CDR2 SNEGSKA (reference sequence). CDR3 nucleotide sequence: TGCAGTGCTAGAGATGGCAGGGGACAAAACGGCTACACCTTC. The encoded protein is CSARDGRGQNGYTF.